This is a list of T cell receptor beta chains from one sample in a study of human T cells and chemical hapten exposure. TCRdb reprocessed the RACE reads with MiXCR, giving one entry per CDR3 protein. The sample lists 85,000 to 100,000 distinct CDR3 sequences; roughly 27% were seen once. The sample consisted of whole blood, taken in connection with sensitization to the hapten diphenylcyclopropenone (DPC). The source of these receptors is a middle-aged man with alopecia areata. Some clones in this sample may be carry-over from other donors' samples. CDR3s include the opening cysteine and the closing phenylalanine or tryptophan. A D gene is named only where the DNA matches it firmly. Some rows have no size entry. The others give once, few or many, or a class for an expanded clone.

clone size,V gene,D gene,J gene,CDR3 protein,CDR3 DNA
few,TRBV7-9,.,TRBJ2-5,CASHIGGEQETQYF,TGTGCCAGCCATATAGGGGGGGAACAAGAGACCCAGTACTTC
few,TRBV28,TRBD1,TRBJ1-2,CASSLTGADGYTF,TGTGCCAGCAGTTTAACAGGGGCCGATGGCTACACCTTC
.,TRBV18,.,TRBJ1-6,CASSPLPDYNSPLHF,TGTGCCAGCTCACCCCTCCCGGACTATAATTCACCCCTCCACTTT
.,TRBV7-9,TRBD2,TRBJ2-3,CASSLEGGRSTDTQYF,TGTGCCAGCAGCTTAGAAGGCGGGAGAAGCACAGATACGCAGTATTTT
few,TRBV20-1,TRBD1,TRBJ1-4,CSARTGETNEKLFF,TGCAGTGCTAGGACAGGGGAGACTAATGAAAAACTGTTTTTT
.,TRBV2,.,TRBJ1-3,CASTINPPSDFVGNTIYF,TGTGCCAGCACGATAAACCCCCCTTCCGACTTTGTTGGAAACACCATATATTTT
few,TRBV20-1,.,TRBJ1-1,CSAREGASTMNTEAFF,TGCAGTGCTAGAGAAGGGGCCAGCACCATGAACACTGAAGCTTTCTTT
.,TRBV24-1,.,TRBJ2-1,CATSDTGGPSYNEQFF,TGTGCCACCAGTGATACTGGGGGACCCAGTTACAATGAGCAGTTCTTC
.,TRBV20-1,TRBD1,TRBJ1-4,CSAREGQGSYEKLFF,TGCAGTGCTAGGGAGGGACAGGGAAGTTACGAAAAACTGTTTTTT
.,TRBV11-1,TRBD2,TRBJ2-5,CASSSIAGTFQETQYF,TGTGCCAGCAGCTCGATAGCGGGGACTTTCCAAGAGACCCAGTACTTC
few,TRBV3-1,TRBD1,TRBJ1-1,CASSHGSGQSIGYEAFF,TGTGCCAGCAGCCATGGTTCGGGACAGTCAATCGGGTATGAAGCTTTCTTT
.,TRBV20-1,.,TRBJ2-7,CSASERDEQYF,TGCAGTGCTAGTGAGCGGGACGAGCAGTACTTC
.,TRBV30,.,TRBJ1-3,CAWSRDSGSGNTIYF,TGTGCCTGGAGCCGGGACTCCGGCTCTGGAAACACCATATATTTT
.,TRBV28,TRBD2,TRBJ2-3,CASSFGLAGLDTQYF,TGTGCCAGCAGTTTTGGACTAGCGGGATTAGATACGCAGTATTTT
few,TRBV6-1,TRBD1,TRBJ2-7,CASSPRTGGSYEQYF,TGTGCCAGCAGTCCCCGGACAGGGGGATCCTACGAGCAGTACTTC
.,TRBV6-2/TRBV6-3,TRBD2,TRBJ2-3,CASSYGTSGRQADTQYF,TGTGCCAGCAGTTACGGGACTAGCGGGAGACAAGCAGATACGCAGTATTTT
.,TRBV12-3/TRBV12-4,.,TRBJ2-7,CASSLKWSSYEQYF,TGTGCCAGCAGTTTAAAGTGGAGCTCCTACGAGCAGTACTTC
.,TRBV25-1,.,TRBJ2-3,CASSPVGHTDTQYF,TGTGCCAGCAGCCCAGTGGGCCACACAGATACGCAGTATTTT
few,TRBV20-1,.,TRBJ2-1,CSATRVSYNEQFF,TGCAGTGCTACTAGGGTATCCTACAATGAGCAGTTCTTC
.,TRBV20-1,TRBD2,TRBJ2-7,CSANPSGSSYEQYF,TGCAGTGCCAACCCTAGCGGCAGCTCCTACGAGCAGTACTTC
.,TRBV7-9,.,TRBJ2-4,CASSFGEAKNIQYF,TGTGCCAGCAGCTTTGGAGAGGCCAAAAACATTCAGTACTTC
.,TRBV12-3/TRBV12-4,TRBD1,TRBJ2-7,CASKGQGRGEQYF,TGTGCCAGCAAAGGACAGGGTAGAGGCGAGCAGTACTTC
few,TRBV7-9,.,TRBJ1-1,CASTLQGPNTEAFF,TGTGCCAGCACCTTACAGGGTCCGAACACTGAAGCTTTCTTT
few,TRBV12-3/TRBV12-4,.,TRBJ2-1,CASSPVSGHNEQFF,TGTGCCAGCAGCCCGGTTAGCGGCCACAATGAGCAGTTCTTC
.,TRBV14,.,TRBJ1-2,CASSRTPDPYGYTF,TGTGCCAGCAGCCGGACACCCGACCCTTATGGCTACACCTTC
.,TRBV24-1,.,TRBJ2-3,CATSEGGGALADTQYF,TGTGCCACCAGTGAGGGAGGGGGCGCGTTGGCAGATACGCAGTATTTT
.,TRBV6-6,TRBD2,TRBJ2-3,CASSSASGRDADTQYF,TGTGCCAGCAGTTCCGCTAGCGGGAGGGACGCAGATACGCAGTATTTT
.,TRBV5-1,.,TRBJ2-7,CASSPRGSLTYEQYF,TGCGCCAGCAGCCCACGAGGCAGCTTAACCTACGAGCAGTACTTC